The rows below give T cell receptor beta chains drawn from one sample of a study of blood T cell repertoires in COVID-19. Sequenced by immunoSEQ multiplex PCR; TCRdb stores in-frame clones only, minus some. The sample comprises approximately 300,000 clones, 80% to 90% of which are singletons, and roughly 10% rests with the top ten. Sequencing was carried out using PBMCs or T cells enriched from blood (not recorded which). The receptors shown here come from a woman between 18 and 30 years old who had recovered from COVID-19. Each CDR3 is given with its conserved first and last residue. Each record gives: D gene, clone size, V gene, J gene, CDR3 DNA, CDR3 protein. A D gene is named only where the DNA matches it firmly. Clone size is shown for a subset of rows, as once, few, many or a class of expanded clone.

>.|.|TRBV27|TRBJ1-5
TGTGCCAGCAGTTTTACAGGGAACAATCAGCCCCAGCATTTT
CASSFTGNNQPQHF
>.|few|TRBV6-6|TRBJ1-5
TGTGCCAGCGGATTTGCGCAGGTTAGCAATCAGCCCCAGCATTTT
CASGFAQVSNQPQHF
>TRBD2|.|TRBV27|TRBJ2-5
TGTGCCAGCAGTTTGGCGGGAGGGGAGACCCAGTACTTC
CASSLAGGETQYF
>.|.|TRBV7-2|TRBJ2-7
TGTGCCAGCAGCTTAGTTTGGGGTGAGGGCGAGCAGTACTTC
CASSLVWGEGEQYF
>TRBD1|.|TRBV30|TRBJ1-1
TGTGCCTGGAGCGCCAGGGACAGGGGAAACACTGAAGCTTTCTTT
CAWSARDRGNTEAFF
>TRBD1|.|TRBV5-1|TRBJ1-1
TGCGCCAGCAGCACTCCCGGGACAGGGGAACGTGAAGCTTTCTTT
CASSTPGTGEREAFF
>TRBD1|.|TRBV19|TRBJ2-7
TGTGCCAGTAGTCCGGGACAGGGTTTCTTCTACGAGCAGTACTTC
CASSPGQGFFYEQYF
>TRBD1|.|TRBV20-1|TRBJ1-2
TGCAGTGCTCCAGGGGGTGATGGCTACACCTTC
CSAPGGDGYTF
>TRBD1|.|TRBV6-5|TRBJ2-1
TGTGCCAGCAGCAACCGACAGGGCCATGAGCAGTTCTTC
CASSNRQGHEQFF
>TRBD2|.|TRBV7-3|TRBJ2-1
TGTGCCAGCAGCCCTAGCGGGAGCCAGGATGAGCAGTTCTTC
CASSPSGSQDEQFF
>.|.|TRBV27|TRBJ2-7
TGTGCCAGCAGTTTAAAGCCCCAATCCTACGAGCAGTACTTC
CASSLKPQSYEQYF
>.|.|TRBV7-8|TRBJ1-1
TGTGCCAGCAGCTTAACCACGGCGGTGAACACTGAAGCTTTCTTT
CASSLTTAVNTEAFF